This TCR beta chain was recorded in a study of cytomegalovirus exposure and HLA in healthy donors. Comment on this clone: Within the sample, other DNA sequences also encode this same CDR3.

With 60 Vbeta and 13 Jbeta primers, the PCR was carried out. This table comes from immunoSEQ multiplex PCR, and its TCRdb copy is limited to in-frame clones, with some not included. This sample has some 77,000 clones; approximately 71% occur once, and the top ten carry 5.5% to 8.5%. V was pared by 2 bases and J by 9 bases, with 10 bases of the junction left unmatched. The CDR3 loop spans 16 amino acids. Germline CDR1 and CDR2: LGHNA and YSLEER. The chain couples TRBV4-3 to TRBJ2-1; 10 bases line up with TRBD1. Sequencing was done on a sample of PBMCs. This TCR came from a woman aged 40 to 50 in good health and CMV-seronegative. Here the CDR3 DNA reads TGCGCCAGCAGCCAACAACCGGGACAGGGGTCCGGTGAGCAGTTCTTC. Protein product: CASSQQPGQGSGEQFF.